This TCR beta chain was captured by sequencing in a study of post-analysis software for immune sequencing data. On the study more broadly: Patients with relapsing-remitting, secondary progressive and progressive-relapsing multiple sclerosis courses were all represented. Notes on the study in general: Roughly 5 TRBV segments, including TRBV5-6, TRBV5-1 and TRBV20-1, were more frequent in patients than controls.

This clonotype was counted only a few times. As yet, its antigen is unknown. TCR beta cDNA libraries had unique molecular identifiers. Each CDR3 protein is one row after TCRdb ran MiXCR on the PCR reads. The sample records about 400,000 distinct CDR3 sequences, around 33% being singletons. Germline CDR1 reads MGHRA; CDR2 reads YSYEKL. The CDR3 sequence is 17 residues long. The V and J ends lost 2 bases and 8 bases respectively, with 21 bases between them. This sequence joins TRBV4-1 and TRBJ1-4, with TRBD1 as a possible D gene (5 bases). The clonotype comes from a girl aged 5-17 years with multiple sclerosis. The sample comprised blood. DNA of the CDR3: TGCGCCAGCAGCCAAATGATGCGGATATCCCGGGGGGAAAAACTGTTTTTT. Its translation: CASSQMMRISRGEKLFF.